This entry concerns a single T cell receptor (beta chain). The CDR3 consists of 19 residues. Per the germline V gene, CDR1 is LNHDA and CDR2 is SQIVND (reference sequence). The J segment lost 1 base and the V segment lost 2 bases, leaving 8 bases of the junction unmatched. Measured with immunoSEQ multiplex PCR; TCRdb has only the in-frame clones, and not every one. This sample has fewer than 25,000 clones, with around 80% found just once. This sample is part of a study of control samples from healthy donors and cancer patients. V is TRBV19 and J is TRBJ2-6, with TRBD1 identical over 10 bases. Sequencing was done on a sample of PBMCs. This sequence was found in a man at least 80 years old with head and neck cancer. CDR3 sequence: CASSITRTGGTSGANVLTF. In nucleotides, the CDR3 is TGTGCCAGTAGTATAACTCGGACAGGGGGTACTTCTGGGGCCAACGTCCTGACTTTC.